This T cell receptor beta chain originates from a study of a mutant IDH1 vaccine in newly diagnosed glioma. Study-wide background: Treatment recipients were about 60% male and around 40% female, and their mean age was around 37 years. Antecedent treatment encompassed radiotherapy, temozolomide, or their combination; the majority received both. Study-wide results and caveats: Top-clonotype changes in peripheral T cells seemed unrelated to pseudoprogression.

The time point was: week 11, during vaccination. It was 300 ug of mutant IDH1 20-mer peptide that made up each vaccine dose, given with topical imiquimod. Produced via immunoSEQ multiplex PCR; TCRdb's table is partial and in-frame only. The repertoire holds roughly 25,000 clones, with about 80% as singletons. The germline CDR1 and CDR2 sequences are MGHRA and YSYEKL. The CDR3 has 12 residues. The V end was cut by 5 bases, the J end by 12 bases, with 16 bases between. Turning to this clone: Its antigen is unknown.

The TCR sequence derives from a man aged 35-49 years with glioma. Sequencing used PBMCs, obtained from a glioma patient whose treatment included an IDH1 peptide vaccine. V usage is TRBV4-1 and J usage is TRBJ1-1; possible D gene TRBD1, 6 bases. The CDR3 DNA reads TGCGCCAGCAGCAGGGAGACAGGACCCCCTTTCTTT. This sequence encodes CASSRETGPPFF.